A single sample gave rise to the 10 T cell receptor beta chains below, sequenced in a study of vaccination effects on CD4 cells after COVID-19. Clones were sequenced by immunoSEQ multiplex PCR, and TCRdb holds only the in-frame ones, with some missing. The sample yields around 19,000 clones, approximately 70% seen once. ViraFEST used viral peptide pools to expand antigen-specific CD4+ T cells before sequencing. Isolation of CD4+ T cells took place after ten to eleven days of culture. None of the vaccinated had previously contracted SARS-CoV-2, and their nucleocapsid antibodies tested negative. No antigens are known for them. Sequencing was performed on CD4+ T cells from PBMCs cultured with HCoV-NL63 spike peptides, taken before COVID-19 vaccination. The receptors originated from a human donor who received a COVID-19 vaccine.

The genes are TRBV18 and TRBJ1-1; TRBD1 might be the D (6 bases). Per germline, CDR1 KGHSH and CDR2 LQKENI. The CDR3 runs 14 residues. V lost 3 bases and J 1 base, leaving 9 bases between the germline ends. The CDR3 nucleotides are TGTGCCAGCTCACCGGGACACAAGAACACTGAAGCTTTCTTT. Translated: CASSPGHKNTEAFF. Variable domain in full (rest from reference TRBV18 and TRBJ1-1): NAGVMQNPRHLVRRRGQEARLRCSPMKGHSHVYWYRQLPEEGLKFMVYLQKENIIDESGMPKERFSAEFPKEGPSILRIQQVVRGDSAAYFCASSPGHKNTEAFFGQGTRLTVV.

J is TRBJ1-5 and V is TRBV10-3; no clear D gene. The CDR3 is made up of 19 amino acids. Trimming stripped 1 base from V and 3 bases from J, with 22 bases between. Germline values: CDR1 ENHRY, CDR2 SYGVKD. The CDR3 coding sequence is TGTGCCATCAGTGAGTTCGGGGTCACTACCTCTAGTCCCAATCAGCCCCAGCATTTT. Protein product: CAISEFGVTTSSPNQPQHF.

This CDR3 reads CAWSVRLKETQYF. In nucleotides, the CDR3 is TGTGCCTGGAGTGTACGTCTGAAAGAGACCCAGTACTTC. The V gene is TRBV30, the J gene TRBJ2-5; no reliable D call. The CDR3 has 13 residues. Trimming took 0 bases from V and 3 from J, leaving 8 bases between them. Germline V lookup: CDR1 GTSNPN, CDR2 SVGIG (reference sequence).

The chain employs TRBV10-3 and TRBJ1-2; 8 bases are shared with TRBD1. V gave up 4 bases and J gave up 8 bases; unmatched junction bases: 6. The CDR3 sequence is 13 residues long. CDR1 ENHRY and CDR2 SYGVKD come from the germline V gene. The CDR3 region is CAISATGARGYTF. CDR3 in DNA: TGTGCCATCAGTGCGACAGGGGCGAGGGGCTACACCTTC.

This clone was observed a single time. V is TRBV18 and J is TRBJ2-5; D call uncertain. The CDR3 sequence is 17 residues long. Germline V gives CDR1 KGHSH, CDR2 LQKENI. V gave up 4 bases and J gave up 2 bases, with 20 bases separating them. The CDR3 DNA sequence: TGTGCCAGCTCACGTAGTTCGATGGGTGGGTCGCAAGAGACCCAGTACTTC. Translation: CASSRSSMGGSQETQYF.

The chain combines TRBV9 with TRBJ1-3, with D possibly being TRBD1 (5 bases). V lost 7 bases to trimming and J lost 4 bases, with 12 bases between them. The germline V gene encodes CDR1 SGDLS and CDR2 YYNGEE. The CDR3 totals 13 residues. The CDR3 spells CASWGGSGNTIYF. The CDR3 region has the DNA TGTGCCAGCTGGGGGGGTTCCGGAAACACCATATATTTT. Based on the CDR3 plus reference TRBV9 and TRBJ1-3, the full variable domain is DSGVTQTPKHLITATGQRVTLRCSPRSGDLSVYWYQQSLDQGLQFLIQYYNGEERAKGNILERFSAQQFPDLHSELNLSSLELGDSALYFCASWGGSGNTIYFGEGSWLTVV.

This chain links TRBV20-1 with TRBJ2-7; D call uncertain. The ends were cut back, 7 bases at V and 3 bases at J, with 10 bases in the middle. CDR3 length equals 11 residues. Germline CDR1 reads DFQATT; CDR2 reads SNEGSKA (reference sequence). The CDR3: CSGAEIYEQYF. Written as DNA, the CDR3 is TGCAGTGGGGCTGAGATCTACGAGCAGTACTTC.

The gene calls are TRBV29-1 and TRBJ2-1; 10 nucleotides match TRBD2. This CDR3 is built from 17 residues. CDR1 SQVTM and CDR2 ANQGSEA come from the germline V gene. The V gene end was trimmed by 8 bases and the J gene end by 0 bases; junction bases not matched to a gene: 13. Here the CDR3 reads CSLRALAGASSYNEQFF. CDR3 DNA: TGCAGCCTCCGAGCGCTAGCGGGAGCAAGCTCCTACAATGAGCAGTTCTTC.

This rearrangement joins TRBV4-1 to TRBJ2-5; D is uncertain. Trimming stripped 1 base from V and 4 bases from J, with 13 bases between. CDR1 and CDR2 (germline): MGHRA, YSYEKL. The CDR3 is made up of 15 amino acids. The CDR3 coding sequence is TGCGCCAGCAGCCAAGGGTTCCGAACCTTAGAGACCCAGTACTTC. It is translated as CASSQGFRTLETQYF.

This chain links TRBV10-1 with TRBJ1-2; 7 nucleotides agree with TRBD1. The V segment lost 3 bases and the J segment 3 bases; nucleotides outside the gene matches: 4. Germline assignment: CDR1 WNHNN and CDR2 SYGVQD (reference sequence). The CDR3 sequence is 14 residues long. This CDR3 is CASSEPTGDYGYTF. The CDR3 DNA follows: TGCGCCAGCAGTGAACCTACAGGGGACTATGGCTACACCTTC.